This T cell receptor beta chain was documented in a study of T-cell memory formation after mild COVID-19. The overall study: In these data, TCR clusters were largely donor specific. Study-wide results and caveats: A balance of CD4 and CD8 characterized clones contracting day 15 to 85, whereas later expanders leaned CD4+. Pre-infection memory carried some responding clones, suggesting that cross-reactive memory joined.

This CDR3 has 14 residues. V was cut by 5 bases and J by 2 bases, with 13 bases left in between. Germline V gene sequence: CDR1 SGHTA, CDR2 FQGNSA. Note on this clonotype: Antigen unknown.

5'RACE with constant-segment primers yielded barcoded, UMI-tagged TCR alpha and TCR beta cDNA libraries. TCRdb re-derived calls from the 5' RACE reads in MiXCR, one entry per CDR3 protein. Of hundreds of thousands of distinct CDR3 sequences detected, approximately 15% appear once; the ten largest clones hold under 2.5%. The rearrangement uses TRBV7-2 and TRBJ2-7; no reliable D call. The sample consisted of PBMCs or a T cell subset sorted from them (not recorded which). The source is an adult woman who had mild COVID-19 (a few samples of this study predate the infection). Cell type and time point are not known. The CDR3 coding sequence is TGTGCCAGCAGCCAAGCAGTAGGTACCTACGAGCAGTACTTC. Its protein is CASSQAVGTYEQYF. Supplemented by reference TRBV7-2 and TRBJ2-7, the full variable domain reads GAGVSQSPSNKVTEKGKDVELRCDPISGHTALYWYRQSLGQGLEFLIYFQGNSAPDKSGLPSDRFSAERTGGSVSTLTIQRTQQEDSAVYLCASSQAVGTYEQYFGPGTRLTVT.